This TCR beta chain was sequenced in a study of blood T cell repertoires in COVID-19. Assay: immunoSEQ multiplex PCR; the TCRdb copy retains only in-frame clones and omits some. The data contain about 180,000 clones, 85% to 90% of them singletons. Per germline, CDR1 MNHEY and CDR2 SVGAGI. V was trimmed by 6 bases and J by 0 bases, leaving 11 bases between them. This CDR3 has 14 amino acids. The TCR sequence derives from a woman aged 35 to 49 with acute COVID-19. The chain carries TRBV6-5 and TRBJ1-1; D is perhaps TRBD1 (6 bases). The sample was PBMCs or T cells enriched from blood (not recorded which). The CDR3 reads CASRNGQLNTEAFF. The CDR3 coding sequence is TGTGCCAGCAGGAATGGACAGCTGAACACTGAAGCTTTCTTT.